This is a list of T cell receptor beta chains from one sample in a study of early T cells in non-severe SARS-CoV-2 infection. Each CDR3 protein is one row after TCRdb ran MiXCR on the 5' RACE reads. The repertoire holds around 77,000 distinct CDR3 sequences, with approximately 12% as singletons. Here the sequenced sample was whole blood, taken at baseline. These receptors were taken from an adult who was a healthcare worker with PCR-confirmed SARS-CoV-2 infection or an uninfected control (not recorded which). The donor label of this sample is uncertain. Both conserved end residues are part of each CDR3. A D gene is named only where the DNA matches it firmly. Not all rows give a size; the values are once, few, many and, for expanded clones, a class.

cdr3_aa | v_call | clone_size | j_call | d_call
CASSLQPGLTLTGELFF | TRBV7-2 | . | TRBJ2-2 | TRBD2
CATSEYGGVLSNEQFF | TRBV15 | many | TRBJ2-1 | TRBD2
CASRETGSDYNEQFF | TRBV2 | many | TRBJ2-1 | .
CASSFGGVPEQYF | TRBV28 | many | TRBJ2-7 | .
CASTGQGVQSTEAFF | TRBV7-6 | . | TRBJ1-1 | TRBD1
CASGLPRDREQYF | TRBV12-5 | . | TRBJ2-7 | .
CASSQTSKNIQYF | TRBV3-1 | . | TRBJ2-4 | .
CASSPGVRQETQYF | TRBV18 | few | TRBJ2-5 | .
CASSNRRTSSETQYF | TRBV3-1 | . | TRBJ2-5 | TRBD2
CASSQDWGDQPQHF | TRBV4-1 | few | TRBJ1-5 | .
CASSVAPGQGTEAFF | TRBV9 | . | TRBJ1-1 | .
CASSPHRGVGTDTQYF | TRBV27 | . | TRBJ2-3 | .
CASEISGSRGDTQYF | TRBV12-5 | many | TRBJ2-3 | .
CASSEAGRLGELFF | TRBV25-1 | few | TRBJ2-2 | .